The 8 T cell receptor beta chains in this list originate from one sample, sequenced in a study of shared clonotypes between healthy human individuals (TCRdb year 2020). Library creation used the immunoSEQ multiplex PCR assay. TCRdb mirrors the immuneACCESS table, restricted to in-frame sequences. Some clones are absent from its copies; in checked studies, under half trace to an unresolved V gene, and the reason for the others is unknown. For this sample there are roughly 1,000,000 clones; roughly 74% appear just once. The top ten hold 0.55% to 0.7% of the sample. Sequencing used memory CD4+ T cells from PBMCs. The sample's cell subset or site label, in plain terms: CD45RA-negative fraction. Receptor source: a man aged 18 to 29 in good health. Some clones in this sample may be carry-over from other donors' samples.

CDR3 in DNA: TGTGCCAGCAGCTCGATACAGGGTCTCTACGAGCAGTACTTC. Amino acid sequence: CASSSIQGLYEQYF. The V and J genes are TRBV11-2 and TRBJ2-7, with D perhaps TRBD1 (6 bases). V was pared by 4 bases and J by 3 bases, with 13 bases between. This CDR3 is built from 14 residues. Germline loops: CDR1 SGHAT, CDR2 FQNNGV.

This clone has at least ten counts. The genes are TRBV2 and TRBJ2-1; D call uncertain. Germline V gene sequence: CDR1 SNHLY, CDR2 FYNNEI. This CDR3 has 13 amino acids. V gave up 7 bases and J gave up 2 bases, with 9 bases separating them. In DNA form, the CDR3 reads TGTGCCAGCATGGGTACAGCCTACAATGAGCAGTTCTTC. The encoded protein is CASMGTAYNEQFF.

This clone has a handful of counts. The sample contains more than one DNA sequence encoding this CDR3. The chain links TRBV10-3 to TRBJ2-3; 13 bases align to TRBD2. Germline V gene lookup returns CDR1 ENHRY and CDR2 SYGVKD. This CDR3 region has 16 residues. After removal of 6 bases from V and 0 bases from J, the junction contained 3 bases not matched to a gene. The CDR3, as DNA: TGTGCCATCAGACCGGGACTAGCGGGGAGCACAGATACGCAGTATTTT. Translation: CAIRPGLAGSTDTQYF.

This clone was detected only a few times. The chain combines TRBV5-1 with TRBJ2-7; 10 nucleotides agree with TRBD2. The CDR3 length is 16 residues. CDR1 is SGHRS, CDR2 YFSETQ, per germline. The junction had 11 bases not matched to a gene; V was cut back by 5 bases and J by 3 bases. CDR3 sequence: CASRASGGRDYYEQYF. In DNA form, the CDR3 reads TGCGCCAGCAGGGCTAGCGGGGGTCGGGACTACTACGAGCAGTACTTC.

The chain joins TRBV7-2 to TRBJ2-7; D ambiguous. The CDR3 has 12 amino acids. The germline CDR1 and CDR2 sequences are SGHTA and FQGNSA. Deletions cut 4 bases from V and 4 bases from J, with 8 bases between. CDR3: CASSYDLYEQYF. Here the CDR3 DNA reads TGTGCCAGCAGCTACGATTTGTACGAGCAGTACTTC.

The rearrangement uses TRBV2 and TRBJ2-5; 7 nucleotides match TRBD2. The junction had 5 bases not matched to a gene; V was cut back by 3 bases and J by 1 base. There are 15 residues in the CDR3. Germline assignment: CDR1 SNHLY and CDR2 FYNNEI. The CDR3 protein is CASSELSGVQETQYF. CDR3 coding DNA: TGTGCCAGCAGTGAGTTGAGCGGGGTCCAAGAGACCCAGTACTTC.

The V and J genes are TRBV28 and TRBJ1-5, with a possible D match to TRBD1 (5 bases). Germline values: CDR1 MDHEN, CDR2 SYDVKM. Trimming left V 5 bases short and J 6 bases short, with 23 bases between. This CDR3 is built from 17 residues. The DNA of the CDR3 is TGTGCCAGCAGTCCCGACAGCGCTAAGCGGCAAGGTCAGCCCCAGCATTTT. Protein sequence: CASSPDSAKRQGQPQHF.

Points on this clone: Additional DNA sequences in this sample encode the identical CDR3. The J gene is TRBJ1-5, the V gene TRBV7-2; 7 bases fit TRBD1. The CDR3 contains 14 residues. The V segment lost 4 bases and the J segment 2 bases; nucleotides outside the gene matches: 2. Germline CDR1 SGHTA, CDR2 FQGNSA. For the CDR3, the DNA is TGTGCCAGCAGCTCCACAGGGGGCAATCAGCCCCAGCATTTT. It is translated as CASSSTGGNQPQHF.